One sample yielded the 27 T cell receptor beta chains listed below, sequenced in a study of siplizumab effects on memory and regulatory T cells. Sequencing used immunoSEQ multiplex PCR; TCRdb keeps in-frame clones, though not all of them. The sample shows tens of thousands of clones, 80% to 90% of them seen only once. Sequencing used Tregs sorted from blood. These receptors came from a human donor in good health.

This chain uses TRBV5-1 with TRBJ2-7; 11 nucleotides line up with TRBD2. Trimming removed 3 bases from V and 2 bases from J; junction bases left unmatched: 1. The CDR3 is 14 amino acids. CDR1 and CDR2 from the germline V gene are SGHRS and YFSETQ. The CDR3 sequence is CASSWTSGPYEQYF. The CDR3 bases are TGCGCCAGCAGCTGGACTAGCGGGCCCTACGAGCAGTACTTC.

V gene TRBV7-8 combines with J gene TRBJ2-1; TRBD2 aligns across 8 bases. V gave up 0 bases and J gave up 4 bases; unmatched junction bases: 11. The CDR3 has 18 residues. Looked up from germline, CDR1 is SGHVS and CDR2 is FQNEAQ. CDR3 protein: CASSLARVGGRLYNEQFF. DNA for the CDR3: TGTGCCAGCAGCTTAGCGCGGGTTGGCGGGAGGTTGTACAATGAGCAGTTCTTC.

V gene TRBV4-1 combines with J gene TRBJ2-7; D is perhaps TRBD2 (5 bases). The germline V and J ends were trimmed by 4 bases and 1 base, with 11 bases remaining between them. Germline V gene data show CDR1 as MGHRA and CDR2 as YSYEKL. The CDR3 runs to 14 residues. CDR3 region: CASSPPGVSYEQYF. CDR3 DNA: TGCGCCAGCAGCCCCCCCGGGGTTTCCTACGAGCAGTACTTC.

This clone turned up a few times. The V call is TRBV7-8, the J call TRBJ2-6; D is uncertain. CDR1 is SGHVS, CDR2 FQNEAQ, per germline. The CDR3 runs 14 residues. V lost 1 base and J 6 bases, leaving 7 bases between the germline ends. Here the CDR3 reads CASSLVGSANVLTF. CDR3 in DNA: TGTGCCAGCAGCTTAGTAGGGTCGGCCAACGTCCTGACTTTC.

In its sample, this clone was seen a few times. This chain connects TRBV6-5 to TRBJ2-7; weak D call: TRBD2 (6 bases). The CDR3 length is 13 residues. Trimming left V 2 bases short and J 3 bases short, with 8 bases between. Germline V gives CDR1 MNHEY, CDR2 SVGAGI. The CDR3 DNA is TGTGCCAGCAGTTACGGACTAATCTACGAGCAGTACTTC. It encodes CASSYGLIYEQYF.

The chain couples TRBV6-5 to TRBJ1-2; 9 bases map to TRBD1. V was pared by 6 bases and J by 8 bases, with 10 bases of the junction left unmatched. This CDR3 region has 14 residues. Germline assignment: CDR1 MNHEY and CDR2 SVGAGI. This chain's CDR3 is CASRAGTGSEGYTF. As DNA, the CDR3 is TGTGCCAGCAGAGCCGGGACAGGGTCGGAAGGCTACACCTTC.

CDR3 sequence reads: CASSLVQSAQHF. CDR3 in DNA: TGTGCCAGCAGTTTAGTCCAATCGGCCCAGCATTTT. The chain employs TRBV28 and TRBJ1-5, with D unclear. The V gene's germline CDR1 is MDHEN and CDR2 SYDVKM. This CDR3 has 12 amino acids. The V gene lost 2 bases and the J gene lost 11 bases, with 10 bases spanning the gap.

This clone appeared a few times. The rearrangement joins TRBV15 to TRBJ2-7, with TRBD1 identical over 9 bases. CDR1 is LNHNV, CDR2 YYDKDF, per germline (reference sequence). The V gene end was trimmed by 0 bases and the J gene end by 3 bases; junction bases not matched to a gene: 3. The CDR3 spans 15 residues. The CDR3 coding sequence is TGTGCCACCAGCAGAGACACGGGACAGGGCTACGAGCAGTACTTC. It is translated as CATSRDTGQGYEQYF.

The J gene is TRBJ1-4, the V gene TRBV11-3; D is perhaps TRBD1 (5 bases). Looked up from germline, CDR1 is SGHNT and CDR2 is YENEEA. The germline V and J ends were trimmed by 4 bases and 7 bases, with 13 bases remaining between them. This CDR3 has 14 residues. As DNA, the CDR3 is TGTGCCAGCAGCTCGCGCAGGGAAGCTGAAAAACTGTTTTTT. Its translation: CASSSRREAEKLFF. The full variable domain, its missing parts supplied by reference TRBV11-3 and TRBJ1-4, is EAGVVQSPRYKIIEKKQPVAFWCNPISGHNTLYWYLQNLGQGPELLIRYENEEAVDDSQLPKDRFSAERLKGVDSTLKIQPAELGDSAVYLCASSSRREAEKLFFGSGTQLSVL.

The V and J genes are TRBV6-6 and TRBJ2-7, with 9 bases that match TRBD1. Germline loops: CDR1 MNHNY, CDR2 SVGAGI (reference sequence). The V segment lost 4 bases and the J segment 0 bases; nucleotides outside the gene matches: 4. The CDR3 sequence is 15 residues long. The CDR3 sequence is CASSSRDRDSYEQYF. DNA of the CDR3: TGTGCCAGCAGTTCCCGGGACAGGGACTCCTACGAGCAGTACTTC.

Remarks on this clone: The junction departs from germline at one end; a sequencing error may be responsible. The chain links TRBV6-1 to TRBJ2-2, with D possibly matching TRBD1 (6 bases). Germline V gene sequence: CDR1 MNHNS, CDR2 SASEGT. The CDR3 is 17 amino acids. CDR3 bases: TGTGCCGGCAGTGTTGGCAGGGGTCAACCCGTCCCCGGGGAGCTGTTTTTT. This encodes CAGSVGRGQPVPGELFF.

The chain uses TRBV5-1 and TRBJ2-7; D gene unclear. Trimming shortened V by 0 bases and J by 0 bases, and 10 bases separated the two germline ends. CDR3 size: 15 residues. Germline values: CDR1 SGHRS, CDR2 YFSETQ. The CDR3 sequence is CASSLVLGYSYEQYF. In DNA form, the CDR3 reads TGCGCCAGCAGCTTGGTTTTGGGGTACTCCTACGAGCAGTACTTC.

The V and J genes are TRBV28 and TRBJ2-7; TRBD2 aligns across 10 bases. Germline CDR1 reads MDHEN; CDR2 reads SYDVKM. The CDR3 sequence is 15 residues long. Losses at the gene ends were 8 bases for V and 2 bases for J; bases not matched to a gene: 9. As DNA, the CDR3 is TGTGCCAGCGAACCCGCTAGCGGGAGACCCTACGAGCAGTACTTC. Translation: CASEPASGRPYEQYF.

The chain has TRBV6-1 and TRBJ2-5; D is uncertain. This CDR3 is built from 11 residues. Per the germline V gene, CDR1 is MNHNS and CDR2 is SASEGT. V gave up 2 bases and J gave up 5 bases, with 3 bases separating them. The CDR3 coding sequence is TGTGCCAGCAGTGAACTTGAGACCCAGTACTTC. It yields the protein CASSELETQYF.

The chain recombines TRBV29-1 with TRBJ1-4; D is unresolved. The V gene lost 4 bases and the J gene lost 6 bases, with 6 bases spanning the gap. The CDR3 has 11 residues. Germline V lookup: CDR1 SQVTM, CDR2 ANQGSEA. The CDR3 bases are TGCAGCGTTGGGGCCTATGAAAAACTGTTTTTT. Its protein is CSVGAYEKLFF.

The chain links TRBV6-1 to TRBJ1-5; no reliable D call. The CDR3 runs to 13 residues. The germline gives CDR1 MNHNS, CDR2 SASEGT. The germline V and J ends were trimmed by 7 bases and 2 bases, with 9 bases remaining between them. CDR3 coding DNA: TGTGCCAGCAATCTACACGGCAATCAGCCCCAGCATTTT. This gives the protein CASNLHGNQPQHF.

The chain joins TRBV28 to TRBJ2-5, with D hard to call. Trimming cost V 8 bases and J 3 bases, with 7 bases left between them. Germline lookup yields CDR1 MDHEN and CDR2 SYDVKM. The length of the CDR3 is 11 residues. This chain's CDR3 is CASGQEETQYF. CDR3 nucleotide sequence: TGTGCCAGCGGGCAGGAAGAGACCCAGTACTTC.

The chain uses TRBV2 and TRBJ2-3; TRBD2 agrees at 11 bases. This CDR3 region has 15 residues. The J segment lost 7 bases and the V segment lost 6 bases, leaving 9 bases of the junction unmatched. The germline gives CDR1 SNHLY, CDR2 FYNNEI. In DNA, the CDR3 is TGTGCCAGCAGGGAGACTAGCGGGACCTTACATACGCAGTATTTT. Translation gives CASRETSGTLHTQYF.

The V gene is TRBV29-1, the J gene TRBJ2-7, with a weak D call TRBD2 (7 bases). The CDR3 length is 14 residues. V was pared by 4 bases and J by 0 bases, with 13 bases between. The germline gives CDR1 SQVTM, CDR2 ANQGSEA. The CDR3 DNA sequence: TGCAGCGTTGTCGGGAGGACAGCCTCCTACGAGCAGTACTTC. Amino acid sequence: CSVVGRTASYEQYF.

The chain recombines TRBV6-5 with TRBJ1-5, with 10 bases that match TRBD1. Germline lookup yields CDR1 MNHEY and CDR2 SVGAGI. Trimming removed 6 bases from V and 6 bases from J; junction bases left unmatched: 5. The CDR3 totals 14 residues. The CDR3 sequence is CASRPTGGRQPQHF. CDR3 coding DNA: TGTGCCAGCAGACCGACAGGGGGCCGTCAGCCCCAGCATTTT.

V and J are TRBV9 and TRBJ1-5; tentative D call: TRBD1 (5 bases). V was pared by 0 bases and J by 0 bases, with 16 bases between. CDR3 length equals 18 residues. The V gene's germline CDR1 is SGDLS and CDR2 YYNGEE. The CDR3 loop is CASSVATDTPYSNQPQHF. DNA of the CDR3: TGTGCCAGCAGCGTAGCTACGGACACCCCCTATAGCAATCAGCCCCAGCATTTT.

The rearrangement links TRBV30 to TRBJ1-1; unclear D gene. Germline CDR1 GTSNPN, CDR2 SVGIG (reference sequence). Trimming left V 0 bases short and J 3 bases short, with 11 bases between. This CDR3 has 14 amino acids. The CDR3: CAWSVSSKYTEAFF. CDR3 coding DNA: TGTGCCTGGAGTGTCTCCAGCAAGTACACTGAAGCTTTCTTT.

This clone was seen many times. The V and J genes are TRBV5-5 and TRBJ2-1, with D possibly being TRBD1 or TRBD2 (5 bases each). Germline CDR1 is SGHKS and CDR2 is YYEKEE (reference sequence). Trimming removed 1 base at V and 0 bases at J, with 8 bases between. The CDR3 is 15 amino acids. CDR3 sequence (DNA): TGTGCCAGCAGCTTGCGGGACGGCTCCTACAATGAGCAGTTCTTC. It specifies CASSLRDGSYNEQFF.

The table lists this clone with a count of one. The chain combines TRBV6-6 with TRBJ2-7; D call uncertain. The V end lost 4 bases, the J end lost 4 bases, and 17 bases lay between the germline ends. The germline CDR1 and CDR2 sequences are MNHNY and SVGAGI (reference sequence). The CDR3 spans 15 residues. In DNA form, the CDR3 reads TGTGCCAGCAGTTCCAATCCGGGTCCGACATACGAGCAGTACTTC. Translated, it gives CASSSNPGPTYEQYF.

The chain recombines TRBV6-4 with TRBJ1-2; TRBD1 aligns across 9 bases. This CDR3 has 15 amino acids. Germline CDR1 MRHNA, CDR2 SNTAGT. V lost 4 bases, J lost 4 bases, and 7 bases stayed unmatched. CDR3 sequence reads: CASSVEGQGTYGYTF. CDR3 DNA: TGTGCCAGCAGTGTAGAAGGACAGGGGACCTATGGCTACACCTTC.

V usage is TRBV28 and J usage is TRBJ2-1; 15 bases are a match to TRBD2. V was pared by 4 bases and J by 5 bases, with 3 bases of the junction left unmatched. Germline values: CDR1 MDHEN, CDR2 SYDVKM. The CDR3 consists of 16 residues. The CDR3, as DNA: TGTGCCAGCAGTTGGGGACTAGCGGGAGGAAACAATGAGCAGTTCTTC. Its protein product is CASSWGLAGGNNEQFF.

This chain links TRBV5-4 with TRBJ2-2, with D hard to call. Germline V gene data show CDR1 as SGHNT and CDR2 as YYREEE (reference sequence). The CDR3 sequence is 14 residues long. V lost 0 bases and J 3 bases, leaving 6 bases between the germline ends. The CDR3 nucleotides read TGTGCCAGCAGCTTGGACTCCTACACCGGGGAGCTGTTTTTT. Protein product: CASSLDSYTGELFF.